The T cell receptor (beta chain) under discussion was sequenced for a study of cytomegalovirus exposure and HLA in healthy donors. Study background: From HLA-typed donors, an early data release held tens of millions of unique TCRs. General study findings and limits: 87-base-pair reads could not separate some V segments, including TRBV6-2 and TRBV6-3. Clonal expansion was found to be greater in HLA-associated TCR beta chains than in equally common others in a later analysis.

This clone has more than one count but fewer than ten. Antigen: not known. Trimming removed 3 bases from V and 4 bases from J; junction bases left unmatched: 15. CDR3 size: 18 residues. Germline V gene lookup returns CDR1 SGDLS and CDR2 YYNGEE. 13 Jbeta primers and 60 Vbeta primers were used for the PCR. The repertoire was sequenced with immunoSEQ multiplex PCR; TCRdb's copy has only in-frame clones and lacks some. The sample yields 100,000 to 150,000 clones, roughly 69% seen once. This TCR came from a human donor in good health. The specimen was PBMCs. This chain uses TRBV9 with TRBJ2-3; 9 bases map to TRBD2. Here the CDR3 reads CASSAPKSLAGKSDTQYF. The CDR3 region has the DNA TGTGCCAGCAGCGCCCCGAAGTCGCTAGCGGGGAAGTCAGATACGCAGTATTTT.